Listed below are T cell receptor beta chains from one sample, sequenced in a study of blood T cell repertoires in COVID-19. Repertoires were generated with immunoSEQ multiplex PCR, while TCRdb's copy carries only in-frame clones and drops some. The sample lists around 260,000 clones; over 75% were seen once. Sequencing used peripheral blood. All receptors derive from a human donor in a cohort sampled during active COVID-19. Each CDR3 is given with its conserved first and last residue. A D gene is named only where the DNA matches it firmly.

v_gene	j_gene	d_gene	CDR3aa	CDR3nt
TRBV28	TRBJ1-1	.	CASSSGGGNTEAFF	TGTGCCAGCAGTTCTGGGGGAGGGAACACTGAAGCTTTCTTT
TRBV3-1/TRBV3-2	TRBJ2-1	.	CASSYSAYEQFF	TGTGCCAGCAGCTATTCCGCGTATGAGCAGTTCTTC
TRBV30	TRBJ1-1	.	CAWTPGVYTEAFF	TGTGCCTGGACCCCAGGGGTTTACACTGAAGCTTTCTTT
TRBV11-2	TRBJ2-7	TRBD2	CASIPSAGTYEQYF	TGTGCCAGCATCCCATCAGCGGGAACCTACGAGCAGTACTTC
TRBV19	TRBJ2-6	.	CASSIGAIRTGANVLTF	TGTGCCAGTAGTATTGGAGCGATAAGGACTGGGGCCAACGTCCTGACTTTC
TRBV7-9	TRBJ2-3	TRBD1	CASSNQRTGSKTQYF	TGTGCCAGCAGCAACCAAAGGACAGGGAGTAAAACGCAGTATTTT
TRBV6-5	TRBJ1-2	.	CASSYDRGNNYGYTF	TGTGCCAGCAGTTACGATCGGGGGAATAACTATGGCTACACCTTC
TRBV7-9	TRBJ1-5	.	CASSRNTGRNQPQHF	TGTGCCAGCAGCAGGAACACAGGGCGAAATCAGCCCCAGCATTTT
TRBV2	TRBJ2-2	TRBD1	CASSELRGRQELFF	TGTGCCAGCAGTGAACTTAGGGGGCGGCAGGAGCTGTTTTTT
TRBV14	TRBJ2-3	.	CASSQAGFRDTQYF	TGTGCCAGCAGCCAAGCAGGGTTTCGCGATACGCAGTATTTT
TRBV5-4	TRBJ2-4	.	CASSDGQLNIQYF	TGTGCCAGCAGCGACGGACAGCTAAACATTCAGTACTTC
TRBV19	TRBJ1-1	.	CASSAVGRGMNTEAFF	TGTGCCAGTAGTGCCGTGGGAAGGGGCATGAACACTGAAGCTTTCTTT
TRBV18	TRBJ2-5	.	CASSPRQGRETQYF	TGTGCCAGCTCACCACGGCAGGGTAGAGAGACCCAGTACTTC
TRBV5-1	TRBJ2-3	TRBD2	CASSLNSGLAGDTQYF	TGCGCCAGCAGCTTGAATAGCGGACTAGCGGGAGATACGCAGTATTTT
TRBV7-3	TRBJ2-3	TRBD1	CASSLGQGADTQYF	TGTGCCAGCAGCCTGGGACAGGGGGCAGATACGCAGTATTTT